The source of this T cell receptor (beta chain) is a study of post-analysis software for immune sequencing data. Unique molecular identifiers were carried by the TCR beta cDNA libraries. TCRdb re-called the PCR reads with MiXCR, one entry per CDR3 protein. This sample has about 430,000 distinct CDR3 sequences, with approximately 39% found just once. Worth noting for this clonotype: No antigen is known for it.

Notes on the study in general: A few TRBV segments appeared more often in patients than in controls, and TRBV5-6, TRBV5-1 and TRBV20-1 were among these. When the samples were clustered directly with F measure, those that had been prepared in the same batch showed strong co-clustering.

This CDR3 region has 15 residues. Trimming removed 5 bases from V and 1 base from J; junction bases left unmatched: 7. Germline V CDR1 and CDR2: SGHVS, FQNEAQ. Specimen: blood. This chain joins TRBV7-8 and TRBJ1-2; TRBD1 matches at 7 bases. This TCR was recovered from a girl aged 2-10 years with multiple sclerosis. The CDR3 spells CASSPRGALNYGYTF. CDR3 DNA: TGTGCCAGCAGCCCCAGGGGGGCCCTTAACTATGGCTACACCTTC.